This T cell receptor (beta chain) originates from a study of shared clonotypes between healthy human individuals. In the study overall: Sampling drew on donors who were a couple of women and three men aged 18 to 49.

Here immunoSEQ multiplex PCR was the method, and the copy in TCRdb shows in-frame clones only, minus some. This table has some 2,000,000 clones, roughly 94% appearing once. Positively selected for CCR7, the CD45RO-negative cells used as naive CD8 cells excluded terminally differentiated effector memory CD45RA+ cells. CDR1 and CDR2 (germline): MDHEN, SYDVKM. There are 14 residues in the CDR3. The V end was cut by 4 bases, the J end by 1 base, with 10 bases between. The study's findings and limits: Rarefaction analysis demonstrated incomplete sorted-subset sequencing notwithstanding large depth. Naive subsets usually exceeded memory subsets in estimated richness. Sharing across four donors was highest in naive CD4 (roughly 5%) and lowest in memory CD8 (about 0.4%).

On this clone: Its antigen is currently unknown.

The TCR originated in a young man in good health. The V gene is TRBV28, the J gene TRBJ1-1; D is uncertain. Sequenced material: naive CD8+ T cells sorted from blood. The DNA for the CDR3 is TGTGCCAGCAGTTGGACGGGTGAGAACACTGAAGCTTTCTTT. It yields the protein CASSWTGENTEAFF.